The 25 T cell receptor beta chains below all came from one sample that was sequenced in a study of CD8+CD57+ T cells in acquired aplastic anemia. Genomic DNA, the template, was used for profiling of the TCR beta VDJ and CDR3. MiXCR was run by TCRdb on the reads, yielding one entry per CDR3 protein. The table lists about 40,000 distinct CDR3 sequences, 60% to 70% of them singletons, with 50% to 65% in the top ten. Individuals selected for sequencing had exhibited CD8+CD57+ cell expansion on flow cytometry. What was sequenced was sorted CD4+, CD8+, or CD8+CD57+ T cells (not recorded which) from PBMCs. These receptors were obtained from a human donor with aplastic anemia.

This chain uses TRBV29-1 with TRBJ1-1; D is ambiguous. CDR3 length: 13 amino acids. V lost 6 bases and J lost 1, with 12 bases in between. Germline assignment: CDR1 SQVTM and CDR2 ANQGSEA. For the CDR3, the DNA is TGCAGCGTCCCCCCGGATTCGAACACTGAAGCTTTCTTT. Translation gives CSVPPDSNTEAFF.

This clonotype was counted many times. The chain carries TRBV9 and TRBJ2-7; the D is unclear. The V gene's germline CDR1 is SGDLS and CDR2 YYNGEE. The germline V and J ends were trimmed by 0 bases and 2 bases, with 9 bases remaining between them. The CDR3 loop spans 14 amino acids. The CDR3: CASSVGVVPYEQYF. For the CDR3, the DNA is TGTGCCAGCAGCGTAGGGGTAGTTCCCTACGAGCAGTACTTC.

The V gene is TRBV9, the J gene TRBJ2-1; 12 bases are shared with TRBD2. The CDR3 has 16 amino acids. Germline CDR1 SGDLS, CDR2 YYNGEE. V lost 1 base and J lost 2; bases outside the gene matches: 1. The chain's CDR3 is CASSVTSGGPYNEQFF. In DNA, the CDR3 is TGTGCCAGCAGCGTAACTAGCGGGGGGCCCTACAATGAGCAGTTCTTC.

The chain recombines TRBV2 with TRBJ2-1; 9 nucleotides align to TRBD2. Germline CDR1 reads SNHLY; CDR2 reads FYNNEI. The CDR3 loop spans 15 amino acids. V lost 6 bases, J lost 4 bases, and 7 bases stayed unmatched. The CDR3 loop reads CASRDSSGVYNEQFF. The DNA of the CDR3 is TGTGCCAGCAGAGACTCTAGCGGGGTATACAATGAGCAGTTCTTC.

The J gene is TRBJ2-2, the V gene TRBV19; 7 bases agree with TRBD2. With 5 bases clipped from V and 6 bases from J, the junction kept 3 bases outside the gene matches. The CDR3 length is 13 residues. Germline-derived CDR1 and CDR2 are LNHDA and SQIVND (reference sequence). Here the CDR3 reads CASSQSGAGELFF. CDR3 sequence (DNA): TGTGCCAGTAGTCAAAGCGGGGCCGGGGAGCTGTTTTTT.

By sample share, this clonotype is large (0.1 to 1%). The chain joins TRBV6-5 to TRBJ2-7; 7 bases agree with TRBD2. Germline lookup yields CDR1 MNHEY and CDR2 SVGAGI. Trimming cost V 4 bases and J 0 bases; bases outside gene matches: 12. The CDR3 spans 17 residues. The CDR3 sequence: CASSLLPLSSGSYEQYF. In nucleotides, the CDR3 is TGTGCCAGCAGTTTACTACCTCTATCTAGCGGCTCCTACGAGCAGTACTTC.

The DNA for the CDR3 is TGTGCCAGTAGTACGCCAGGTTCACCCCTCCACTTT. It is translated as CASSTPGSPLHF. The chain employs TRBV19 and TRBJ1-6; D call uncertain. V shed 4 bases and J shed 9 bases, with 7 bases lying between them. Germline loops: CDR1 LNHDA, CDR2 SQIVND (reference sequence). The CDR3 totals 12 residues.

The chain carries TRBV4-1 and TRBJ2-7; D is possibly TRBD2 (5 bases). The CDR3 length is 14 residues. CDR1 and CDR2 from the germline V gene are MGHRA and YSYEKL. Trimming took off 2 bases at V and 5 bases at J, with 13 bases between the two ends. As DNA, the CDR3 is TGCGCCAGCAGCCAAACGCGGGTAAGGGACGAGCAGTACTTC. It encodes CASSQTRVRDEQYF.

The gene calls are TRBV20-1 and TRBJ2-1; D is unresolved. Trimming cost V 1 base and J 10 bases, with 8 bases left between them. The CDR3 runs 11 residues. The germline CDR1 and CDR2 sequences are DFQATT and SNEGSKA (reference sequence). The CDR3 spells CSARVVAEQFF. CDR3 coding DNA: TGCAGTGCTAGAGTTGTGGCCGAGCAGTTCTTC.

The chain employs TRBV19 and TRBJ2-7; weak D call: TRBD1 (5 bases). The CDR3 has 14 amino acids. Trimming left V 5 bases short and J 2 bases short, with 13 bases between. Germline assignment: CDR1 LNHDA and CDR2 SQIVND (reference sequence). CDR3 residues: CASSYGGAAYEQYF. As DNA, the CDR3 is TGTGCCAGTAGTTATGGTGGGGCCGCCTACGAGCAGTACTTC.

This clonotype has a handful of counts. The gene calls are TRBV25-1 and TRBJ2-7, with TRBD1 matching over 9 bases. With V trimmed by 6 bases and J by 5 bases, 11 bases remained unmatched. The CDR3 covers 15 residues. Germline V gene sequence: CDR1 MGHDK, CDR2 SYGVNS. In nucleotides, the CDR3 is TGTGCCAGCAGGGCCCCCGGGACAGGGAGCCACGAGCAGTACTTC. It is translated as CASRAPGTGSHEQYF.

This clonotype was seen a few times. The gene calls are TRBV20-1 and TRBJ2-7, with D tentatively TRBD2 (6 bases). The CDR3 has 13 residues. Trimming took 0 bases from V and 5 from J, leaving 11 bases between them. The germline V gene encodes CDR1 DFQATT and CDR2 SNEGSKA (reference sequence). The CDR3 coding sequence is TGCAGTGCTAGAGAGGGTGGGAGGAACGAGCAGTACTTC. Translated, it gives CSAREGGRNEQYF.

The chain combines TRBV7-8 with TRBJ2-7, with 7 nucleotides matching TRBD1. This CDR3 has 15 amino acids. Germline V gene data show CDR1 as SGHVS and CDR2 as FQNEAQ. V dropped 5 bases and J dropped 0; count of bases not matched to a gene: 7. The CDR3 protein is CASSPPGQVSYEQYF. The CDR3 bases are TGTGCCAGCAGCCCCCCTGGACAGGTCTCCTACGAGCAGTACTTC.

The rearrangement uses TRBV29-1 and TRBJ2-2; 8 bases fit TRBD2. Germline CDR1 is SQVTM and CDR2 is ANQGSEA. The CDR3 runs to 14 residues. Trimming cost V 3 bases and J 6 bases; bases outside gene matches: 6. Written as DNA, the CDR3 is TGCAGCGTTGATCGGGAGGGGCAGGCCGGGGAGCTGTTTTTT. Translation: CSVDREGQAGELFF.

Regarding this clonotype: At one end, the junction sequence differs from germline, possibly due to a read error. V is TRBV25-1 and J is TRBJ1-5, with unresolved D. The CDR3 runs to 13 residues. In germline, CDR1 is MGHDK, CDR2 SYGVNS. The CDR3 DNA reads TGTGCCAGCAGTGAATACGGTCCGGAGCCCCAGCATTTC. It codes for CASSEYGPEPQHF.

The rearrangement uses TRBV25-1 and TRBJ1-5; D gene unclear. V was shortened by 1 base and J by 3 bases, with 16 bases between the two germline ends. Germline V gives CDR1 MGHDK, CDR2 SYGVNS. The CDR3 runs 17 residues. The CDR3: CASSEWFISGSNQPQHF. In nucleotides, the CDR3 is TGTGCCAGCAGTGAATGGTTTATTAGCGGTTCCAATCAGCCCCAGCATTTT.

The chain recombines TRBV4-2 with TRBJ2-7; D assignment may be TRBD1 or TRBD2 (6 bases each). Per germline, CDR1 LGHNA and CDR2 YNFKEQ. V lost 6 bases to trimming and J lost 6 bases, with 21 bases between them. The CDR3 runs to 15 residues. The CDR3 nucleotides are TGTGCCAGCAGTCTGCCCGTTCGGGGGCAAGGCGAGCAGTACTTC. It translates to CASSLPVRGQGEQYF.

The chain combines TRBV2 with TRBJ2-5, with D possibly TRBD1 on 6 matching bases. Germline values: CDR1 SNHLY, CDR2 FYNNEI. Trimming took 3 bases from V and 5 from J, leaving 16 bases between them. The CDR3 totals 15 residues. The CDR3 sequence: CASSERQGSWETQYF. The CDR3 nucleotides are TGTGCCAGCAGTGAGCGTCAGGGGTCCTGGGAGACCCAGTACTTC.

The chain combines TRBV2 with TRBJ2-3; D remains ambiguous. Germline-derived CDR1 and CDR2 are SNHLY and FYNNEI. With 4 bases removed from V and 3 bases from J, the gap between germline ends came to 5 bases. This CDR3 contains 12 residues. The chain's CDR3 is CASSVKTDTQYF. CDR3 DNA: TGTGCCAGCAGTGTTAAGACAGATACGCAGTATTTT.

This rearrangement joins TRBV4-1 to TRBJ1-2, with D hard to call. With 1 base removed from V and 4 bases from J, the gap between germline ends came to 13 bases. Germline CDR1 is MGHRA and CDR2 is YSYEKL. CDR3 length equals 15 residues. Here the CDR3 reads CASSQVEDLTYGYTF. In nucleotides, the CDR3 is TGCGCCAGCAGCCAAGTGGAAGACCTGACCTATGGCTACACCTTC.

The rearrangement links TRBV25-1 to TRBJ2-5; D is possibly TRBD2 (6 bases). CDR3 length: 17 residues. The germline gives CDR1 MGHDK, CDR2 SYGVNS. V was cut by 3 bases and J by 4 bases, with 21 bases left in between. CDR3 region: CASSDFFQASALETQYF. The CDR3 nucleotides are TGTGCCAGCAGTGATTTTTTCCAGGCTAGCGCATTAGAGACCCAGTACTTC.

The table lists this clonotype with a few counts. In nucleotides, the CDR3 is TGTGCCAGCAATTTGTCCCGGGGGGCCTCCTACAATGAGCAGTTCTTC. Amino acids: CASNLSRGASYNEQFF. The chain joins TRBV6-2 or TRBV6-3 to TRBJ2-1; possibly TRBD2 for D (7 bases). Trimming shortened V by 7 bases and J by 0 bases, and 16 bases separated the two germline ends. The germline V gene encodes CDR1 MNHEY and CDR2 SVGEGT. The CDR3 is made up of 16 amino acids.

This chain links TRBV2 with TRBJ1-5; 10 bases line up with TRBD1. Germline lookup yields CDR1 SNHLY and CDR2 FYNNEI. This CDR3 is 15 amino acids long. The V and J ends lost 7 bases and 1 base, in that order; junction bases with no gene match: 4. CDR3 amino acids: CASTRTGGSNQPQHF. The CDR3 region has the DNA TGTGCCAGCACCAGGACAGGGGGGAGCAATCAGCCCCAGCATTTT.

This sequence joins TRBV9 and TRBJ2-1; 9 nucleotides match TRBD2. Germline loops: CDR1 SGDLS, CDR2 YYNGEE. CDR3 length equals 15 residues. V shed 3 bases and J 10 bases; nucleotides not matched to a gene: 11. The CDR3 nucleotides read TGTGCCAGCAGCGCCGGGACTAGCTCCCTCTCAGAGCAGTTCTTC. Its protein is CASSAGTSSLSEQFF.

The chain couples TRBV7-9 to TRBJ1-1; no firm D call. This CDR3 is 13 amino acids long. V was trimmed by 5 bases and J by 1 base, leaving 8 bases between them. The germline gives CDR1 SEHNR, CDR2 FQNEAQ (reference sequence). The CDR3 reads CASSVSGNTEAFF. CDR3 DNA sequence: TGTGCCAGCAGCGTCTCCGGGAACACTGAAGCTTTCTTT.